This T cell receptor (beta chain) was sequenced during a study of cytomegalovirus exposure and HLA in healthy donors. Notes on this clone: Its antigen is still unknown.

Germline values: CDR1 SSHAT, CDR2 FNYEAQ (reference sequence). The length of the CDR3 is 16 residues. V lost 1 base and J lost 2, with 11 bases in between. Study results and limitations: With further analysis later on, most CMV-associated TCR beta chains appeared HLA-restricted. When a later analysis was performed, an Asian-associated ancestry cluster reportedly had fewer N-insertions than the approximately 680-donor mean.

The PCR made use of 60 Vbeta and 13 Jbeta primers. Original processing notes: Around 80 million unique TCR beta chains, roughly 11 million of them shared, were counted by a later analysis. The repertoire was sequenced with immunoSEQ multiplex PCR; TCRdb's copy has only in-frame clones and lacks some. That table furnishes V, J and clone size, whereas the DNA furnished D and trimming. The listing contains 60,000 to 80,000 clones. The rearrangement links TRBV7-7 to TRBJ2-2; the D is unclear. The sequencing sample was made of PBMCs. The source is a man aged 40-49 years in good health and CMV-seronegative. CDR3 region: CASSLEAGYNTGELFF. The DNA for the CDR3 is TGTGCCAGCAGCTTAGAGGCAGGATACAACACCGGGGAGCTGTTTTTT.